This entry lists 18 T cell receptor beta chains sequenced from one sample in a study of cytomegalovirus exposure and HLA in healthy donors. PCR employed 60 Vbeta and 13 Jbeta primers. The repertoire was sequenced with immunoSEQ multiplex PCR; TCRdb's copy has only in-frame clones and lacks some. The sample yields approximately 170,000 clones, roughly 80% seen once. Input material: PBMCs. These receptors all stem from a male donor in good health and CMV-seronegative.

J is TRBJ1-2 and V is TRBV29-1; possibly TRBD1 for D (6 bases). The CDR3 is made up of 13 amino acids. V gave up 3 bases and J gave up 4 bases, with 12 bases separating them. Germline assignment: CDR1 SQVTM and CDR2 ANQGSEA. CDR3 sequence reads: CSVDVQGFYGYTF. CDR3 DNA sequence: TGCAGCGTTGACGTACAGGGATTCTATGGCTACACCTTC.

The chain carries TRBV6-5 and TRBJ2-7; the match to TRBD1 covers 7 bases. Germline CDR1 is MNHEY and CDR2 is SVGAGI. CDR3 length: 14 amino acids. J was trimmed by 12 bases and V by 5 bases; bases with no gene match: 16. The CDR3 nucleotides are TGTGCCAGCAGTCCCTACGACCCGCTGACAGGGTTGTACTTC. Translated: CASSPYDPLTGLYF.

The V gene is TRBV7-8, the J gene TRBJ1-5; no firm D call. Trimming shortened V by 2 bases and J by 0 bases, and 5 bases separated the two germline ends. The length of the CDR3 is 14 residues. Germline V CDR1 and CDR2: SGHVS, FQNEAQ. The CDR3 sequence: CASSLRDSNQPQHF. CDR3 nucleotides: TGTGCCAGCAGCTTACGGGATAGCAATCAGCCCCAGCATTTT.

A few counts support this clone. The chain has TRBV29-1 and TRBJ1-1, with 7 bases matching TRBD1. J lost 3 bases, V lost 5 bases, and 6 bases had no gene match. This CDR3 has 13 residues. Germline V lookup: CDR1 SQVTM, CDR2 ANQGSEA. CDR3 DNA: TGCAGCGTTACCGACAGGGCTGACACTGAAGCTTTCTTT. It specifies CSVTDRADTEAFF.

The chain joins TRBV7-2 to TRBJ1-5; 7 positions agree with TRBD1. V lost 1 base to trimming and J lost 6 bases; unmatched junction nucleotides: 9. Germline lookup yields CDR1 SGHTA and CDR2 FQGNSA. The CDR3 spans 16 residues. The CDR3 protein is CASSLGNRGGGQPQHF. As DNA, the CDR3 is TGTGCCAGCAGCTTAGGGAACAGGGGAGGAGGTCAGCCCCAGCATTTT.

This sequence joins TRBV7-8 and TRBJ2-1; no clear D gene. Germline V gene data show CDR1 as SGHVS and CDR2 as FQNEAQ. CDR3 length equals 15 residues. V was pared by 7 bases and J by 0 bases, with 13 bases between. The CDR3 coding sequence is TGTGCCAGCACCACCTACTCTAGCTCCTACAATGAGCAGTTCTTC. Its translation: CASTTYSSSYNEQFF.

This rearrangement joins TRBV10-3 to TRBJ2-1, with TRBD2 matching 13 bases. V lost 10 bases to trimming and J lost 7 bases; unmatched junction nucleotides: 16. The germline V gene has CDR1 ENHRY and CDR2 SYGVKD. This CDR3 is built from 17 residues. The CDR3 region is CASPGTSGIKWGNEQFF. CDR3 nucleotides: TGTGCCAGCCCCGGGACTAGCGGGATCAAATGGGGGAATGAGCAGTTCTTC.

The chain carries TRBV28 and TRBJ2-3; no firm D call. The CDR3 loop spans 14 amino acids. The germline V gene encodes CDR1 MDHEN and CDR2 SYDVKM. Between the trimmed V and J ends, which lost 2 bases and 0 bases, there was a span of 6 bases. DNA of the CDR3: TGTGCCAGCAGTTTAGCTGGCAGCACAGATACGCAGTATTTT. Its translation is CASSLAGSTDTQYF. The variable domain in full, with the rest retrieved from reference TRBV28 and TRBJ2-3, is DVKVTQSSRYLVKRTGEKVFLECVQDMDHENMFWYRQDPGLGLRLIYFSYDVKMKEKGDIPEGYSVSREKKERFSLILESASTNQTSMYLCASSLAGSTDTQYFGPGTRLTVL.

The genes are TRBV27 and TRBJ1-1; the D gene is possibly TRBD1 (6 bases). CDR1 and CDR2 (germline): MNHEY, SMNVEV (reference sequence). Trimming left V 4 bases short and J 10 bases short, with 13 bases between. This CDR3 is built from 12 residues. CDR3 sequence reads: CASSSNRAPAFF. The DNA for the CDR3 is TGTGCCAGCAGTTCAAACAGGGCCCCAGCTTTCTTT.

The chain links TRBV10-3 to TRBJ1-1; D is uncertain. CDR1 and CDR2 from the germline V gene are ENHRY and SYGVKD. The germline V and J ends were trimmed by 10 bases and 2 bases, with 17 bases remaining between them. CDR3 size: 14 residues. CDR3 sequence: CASQGMGANTEAFF. The CDR3 nucleotides read TGTGCCAGCCAAGGGATGGGAGCTAACACTGAAGCTTTCTTT.

The chain is built from TRBV7-9 and TRBJ2-2, with D maybe TRBD2 (5 bases). The CDR3 has 16 residues. The V gene lost 4 bases and the J gene lost 7 bases, with 19 bases spanning the gap. Germline CDR1 SEHNR, CDR2 FQNEAQ (reference sequence). As DNA, the CDR3 is TGTGCCAGCAGCTCCTCCGCCGCCGGGGTTGTCGGGGAGCTGTTTTTT. Amino acids: CASSSSAAGVVGELFF.

The chain combines TRBV7-3 with TRBJ2-1, with 7 positions matching TRBD2. The V gene end was trimmed by 2 bases and the J gene end by 0 bases; junction bases not matched to a gene: 4. Germline CDR1 is SGHTA and CDR2 is FQGTGA. This CDR3 spans 16 amino acids. The CDR3 loop reads CASSLAGDHSYNEQFF. The CDR3 nucleotides read TGTGCCAGCAGCTTAGCGGGGGATCACTCCTACAATGAGCAGTTCTTC.

The rearrangement uses TRBV27 and TRBJ1-5; TRBD1 matches 7 bases. Germline trimming cut 6 bases from V and 0 bases from J; bases unmatched to any gene: 5. CDR1 and CDR2 (germline): MNHEY, SMNVEV (reference sequence). This CDR3 spans 15 amino acids. In DNA form, the CDR3 reads TGTGCCAGCAGGCGGGACAGCCTTAGCAATCAGCCCCAGCATTTT. The encoded protein is CASRRDSLSNQPQHF.

The CDR3 sequence is CASGDRGRELTTYNEQFF. CDR3 DNA sequence: TGTGCCAGCGGGGACAGGGGGCGAGAGCTGACAACCTACAATGAGCAGTTCTTC. The chain has TRBV21-1 and TRBJ2-1; the DNA was not used to check the table's D call, TRBD1. TRBV21-1 is an annotated pseudogene. This CDR3 comprises 18 residues.

This clone has just a few counts. The sample carries other DNA sequences with the same CDR3. V gene TRBV19 combines with J gene TRBJ2-7; 11 bases agree with TRBD1. The CDR3 spans 13 residues. Germline CDR1 and CDR2: LNHDA and SQIVND (reference sequence). J lost 7 bases, V lost 3 bases, and 2 bases had no gene match. DNA of the CDR3: TGTGCCAGTAGTATGGACAGGGGGCGGGAGCAGTACTTC. This encodes CASSMDRGREQYF.

This sequence joins TRBV25-1 and TRBJ2-7, with a weak D call TRBD2 (6 bases). CDR3 length: 11 amino acids. The germline V and J ends were trimmed by 6 bases and 3 bases, with 6 bases remaining between them. Germline V CDR1 and CDR2: MGHDK, SYGVNS. CDR3 residues: CASRTSYEQYF. CDR3 bases: TGTGCCAGCAGGACTAGCTACGAGCAGTACTTC.

The chain has TRBV25-1 and TRBJ1-5; D perhaps matches TRBD1 (5 bases). The CDR3 extends over 16 amino acids. Looked up from germline, CDR1 is MGHDK and CDR2 is SYGVNS. The germline V and J ends were trimmed by 2 bases and 2 bases, with 13 bases remaining between them. The CDR3 coding sequence is TGTGCCAGCAGTGAACTACCAGGGAAGGGCAATCAGCCCCAGCATTTT. Translation gives CASSELPGKGNQPQHF.

The V call is TRBV15, the J call TRBJ2-4; D is ambiguous. Trimming took 4 bases from V and 4 from J, leaving 11 bases between them. Germline V gives CDR1 LNHNV, CDR2 YYDKDF (reference sequence). This CDR3 spans 14 amino acids. CDR3 region: CATSKESVKNIQYF. The CDR3 DNA reads TGTGCCACCAGCAAGGAGAGCGTAAAAAACATTCAGTACTTC.